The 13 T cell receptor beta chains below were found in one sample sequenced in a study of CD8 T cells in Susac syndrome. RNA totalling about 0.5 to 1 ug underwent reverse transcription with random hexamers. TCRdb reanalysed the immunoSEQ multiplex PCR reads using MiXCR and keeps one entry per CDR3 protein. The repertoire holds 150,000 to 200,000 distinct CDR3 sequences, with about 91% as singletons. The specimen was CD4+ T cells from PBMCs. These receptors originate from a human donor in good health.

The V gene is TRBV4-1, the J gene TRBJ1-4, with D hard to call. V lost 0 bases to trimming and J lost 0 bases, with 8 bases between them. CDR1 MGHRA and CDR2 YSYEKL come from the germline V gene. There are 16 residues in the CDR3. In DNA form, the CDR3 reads TGCGCCAGCAGCCAAGATTGGGGTGCAACTAATGAAAAACTGTTTTTT. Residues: CASSQDWGATNEKLFF.

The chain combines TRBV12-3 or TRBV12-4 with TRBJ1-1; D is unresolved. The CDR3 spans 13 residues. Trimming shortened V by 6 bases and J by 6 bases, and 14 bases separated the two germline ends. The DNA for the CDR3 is TGTGCCAGCAGCCGCCGGCAATCTCCTGAAGCTTTCTTT. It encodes CASSRRQSPEAFF.

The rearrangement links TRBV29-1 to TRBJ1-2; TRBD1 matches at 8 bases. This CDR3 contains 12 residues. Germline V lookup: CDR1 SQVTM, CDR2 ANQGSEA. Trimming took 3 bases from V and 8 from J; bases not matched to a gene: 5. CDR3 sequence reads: CSVEGTGGGYTF. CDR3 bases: TGCAGCGTTGAGGGGACAGGAGGAGGCTACACCTTC. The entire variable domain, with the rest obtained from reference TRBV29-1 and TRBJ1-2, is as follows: SAVISQKPSRDICQRGTSLTIQCQVDSQVTMMFWYRQQPGQSLTLIATANQGSEATYESGFVIDKFPISRPNLTFSTLTVSNMSPEDSSIYLCSVEGTGGGYTFGSGTRLTVV.

CDR3 protein: CASSPVTRRSSYNSPLHF. The CDR3 DNA reads as TGTGCCAGCAGCCCCGTTACCCGTCGGAGCTCCTATAATTCACCCCTCCACTTT. The chain joins TRBV6-2 or TRBV6-3 to TRBJ1-6; D ambiguous. With 6 bases removed from V and 0 bases from J, the gap between germline ends came to 18 bases. Per the germline V gene, CDR1 is MNHEY and CDR2 is SVGEGT. The CDR3 contains 18 residues.

The CDR3 protein is CASSSRVDGPQHF. The CDR3 DNA follows: TGTGCCAGCAGCTCGCGGGTCGATGGGCCCCAGCATTTT. The chain has TRBV7-3 and TRBJ1-5; unclear D gene. Looked up from germline, CDR1 is SGHTA and CDR2 is FQGTGA. The V gene lost 4 bases and the J gene lost 9 bases, with 13 bases spanning the gap. This CDR3 contains 13 residues.

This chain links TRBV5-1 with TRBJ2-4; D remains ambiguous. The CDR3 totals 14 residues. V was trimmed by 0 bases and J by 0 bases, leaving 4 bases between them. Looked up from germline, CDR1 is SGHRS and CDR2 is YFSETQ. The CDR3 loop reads CASSLEGAKNIQYF. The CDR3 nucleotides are TGCGCCAGCAGCTTGGAAGGAGCCAAAAACATTCAGTACTTC.

CDR3: CASSFPQASNYGYTF. The DNA for the CDR3 is TGTGCCAGCAGCTTCCCTCAGGCTTCTAACTATGGCTACACCTTC. This chain uses TRBV5-6 with TRBJ1-2, with unresolved D. From germline, CDR1 is SGHDT and CDR2 YYEEEE. Trimming left V 2 bases short and J 0 bases short, with 11 bases between. The CDR3 sequence is 15 residues long. Together with reference TRBV5-6 and TRBJ1-2, the CDR3 gives the full variable domain: DAGVTQSPTHLIKTRGQQVTLRCSPKSGHDTVSWYQQALGQGPQFIFQYYEEEERQRGNFPDRFSGHQFPNYSSELNVNALLLGDSALYLCASSFPQASNYGYTFGSGTRLTVV.

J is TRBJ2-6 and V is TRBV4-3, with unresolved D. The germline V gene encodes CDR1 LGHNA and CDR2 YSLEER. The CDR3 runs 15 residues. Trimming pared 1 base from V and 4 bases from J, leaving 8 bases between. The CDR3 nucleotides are TGCGCCAGCAGCCAAGGGCCTCTGGGGGCCAACGTCCTGACTTTC. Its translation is CASSQGPLGANVLTF.

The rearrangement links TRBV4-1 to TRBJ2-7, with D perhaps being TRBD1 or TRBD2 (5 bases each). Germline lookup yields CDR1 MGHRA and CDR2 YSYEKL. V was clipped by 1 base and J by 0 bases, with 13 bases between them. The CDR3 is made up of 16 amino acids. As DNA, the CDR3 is TGCGCCAGCAGCCAAGGACTCCCGGGGCTCTCCTACGAGCAGTACTTC. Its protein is CASSQGLPGLSYEQYF.

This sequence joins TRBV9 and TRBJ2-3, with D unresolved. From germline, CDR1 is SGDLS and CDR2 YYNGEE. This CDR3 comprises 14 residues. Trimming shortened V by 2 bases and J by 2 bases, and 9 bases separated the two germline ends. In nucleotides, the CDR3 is TGTGCCAGCAGCGTCGCAGACCACACAGATACGCAGTATTTT. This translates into CASSVADHTDTQYF.

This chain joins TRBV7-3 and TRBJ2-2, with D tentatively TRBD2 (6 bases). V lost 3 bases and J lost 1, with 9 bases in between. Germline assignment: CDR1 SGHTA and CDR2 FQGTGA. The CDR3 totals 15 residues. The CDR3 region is CASSFFSGNTGELFF. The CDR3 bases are TGTGCCAGCAGCTTCTTTAGCGGGAACACCGGGGAGCTGTTTTTT.

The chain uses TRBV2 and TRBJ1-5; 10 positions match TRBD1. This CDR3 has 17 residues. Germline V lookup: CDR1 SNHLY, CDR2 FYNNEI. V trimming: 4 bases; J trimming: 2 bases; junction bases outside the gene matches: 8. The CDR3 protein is CASSARLGTGGNQPQHF. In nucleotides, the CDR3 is TGTGCCAGCAGTGCGCGTCTTGGGACAGGGGGCAATCAGCCCCAGCATTTT.

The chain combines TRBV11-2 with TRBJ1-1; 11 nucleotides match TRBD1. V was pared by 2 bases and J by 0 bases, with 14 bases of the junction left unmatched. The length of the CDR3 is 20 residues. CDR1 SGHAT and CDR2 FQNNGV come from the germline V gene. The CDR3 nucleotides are TGTGCCAGCAGCTTAAGGTCCGAGACGGACAGGGGGCGACTGAACACTGAAGCTTTCTTT. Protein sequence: CASSLRSETDRGRLNTEAFF.